The sequence of this T cell receptor beta chain was determined in a study of cytomegalovirus exposure and HLA in healthy donors. Assay used: immunoSEQ multiplex PCR; TCRdb lists only in-frame clones, some missing. Among 100,000 to 150,000 clones listed, 88% were seen once. This CDR3 comprises 15 residues. Trimming took 5 bases from V and 2 from J; bases not matched to a gene: 7. Germline V gene sequence: CDR1 SEHNR, CDR2 FQNEAQ (reference sequence). Of note for this clone: This sample also contains other DNA sequences that code for the same CDR3.

This chain connects TRBV7-9 to TRBJ2-7, with 9 bases lining up with TRBD2. Sample: PBMCs. The clonotype comes from a man between 25 and 39 years old in good health and CMV-seronegative. CDR3 protein: CASSPRLAGPYEQYF. In DNA, the CDR3 is TGTGCCAGCAGCCCCCGGCTAGCGGGGCCCTACGAGCAGTACTTC.